The following is a T cell receptor beta chain sequence with its context. As yet, its antigen is unknown. Constant-region priming of 500 ng total RNA yielded TCR beta cDNA. Generation of the TCR beta libraries relied on three nested multiplex PCR rounds using slightly modified ARM-PCR. TCRdb processed the multiplex PCR reads anew with MiXCR; each CDR3 protein has one entry. This sample has some 320,000 distinct CDR3 sequences, with less than 75% found just once. The sample is drawn from a study of tumor-infiltrating lymphocytes in primary liver carcinoma. About the research overall: Both sexes were represented among patients, who were 30 to 69 years old. Recorded tumor stage was T1-T3 N0M0, with diameters of about 4.2 to 10 cm. Overall study findings and caveats: Compared with tumor region pairs, tumor-adjacent and tumor-blood pairs overlapped less.

Blood RNA originated from unsorted whole blood, with germline DNA additionally extracted. This TCR came from a middle-aged man with primary liver carcinoma and hepatitis B virus infection. Material for sequencing was peripheral blood.

The CDR3 DNA is TGTGCCAGCAGCTTGGTAAGGGCCCAGGGCGATACGCAGTATTTT. Translation gives CASSLVRAQGDTQYF. V gene TRBV11-3 combines with J gene TRBJ2-3; tentatively, D is TRBD1 (5 bases). Germline V gives CDR1 SGHNT, CDR2 YENEEA. The CDR3 has 15 residues. The V end was cut by 3 bases, the J end by 6 bases, with 16 bases between.